Listed here is a single T cell receptor (beta chain). What it recognizes is unknown. The PCR made use of 60 Vbeta and 13 Jbeta primers. The repertoire was sequenced with immunoSEQ multiplex PCR; TCRdb's copy has only in-frame clones and lacks some. The data hold 150,000 to 200,000 clones, with about 77% observed a single time. This specimen comes from a study of cytomegalovirus exposure and HLA in healthy donors. Study-level results: Accurate HLA-A and HLA-B prediction from TCR beta sequences was reported for most subjects. The study had only CMV serostatus as immune exposure information.

The CDR3 totals 12 residues. V was cut by 3 bases and J by 5 bases, with 4 bases left in between. Looked up from germline, CDR1 is MDHEN and CDR2 is SYDVKM. Sequenced material: PBMCs. The chain is built from TRBV28 and TRBJ2-2; D not certain. The TCR sequence derives from a woman aged 25-40 years in good health and CMV-seropositive. CDR3 DNA: TGTGCCAGCAGTTTTATTACCGGGGAGCTGTTTTTT. Amino acid sequence: CASSFITGELFF.